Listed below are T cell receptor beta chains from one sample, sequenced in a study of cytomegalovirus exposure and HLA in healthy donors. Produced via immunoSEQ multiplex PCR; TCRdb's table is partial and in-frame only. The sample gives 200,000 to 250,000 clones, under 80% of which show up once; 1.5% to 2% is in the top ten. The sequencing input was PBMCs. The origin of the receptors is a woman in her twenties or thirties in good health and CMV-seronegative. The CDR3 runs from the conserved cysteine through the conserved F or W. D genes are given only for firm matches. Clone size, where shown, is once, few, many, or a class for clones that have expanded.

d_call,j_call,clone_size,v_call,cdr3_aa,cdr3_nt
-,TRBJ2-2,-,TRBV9,CASSVALAGELFF,TGTGCCAGCAGCGTAGCACTAGCCGGGGAGCTGTTTTTT
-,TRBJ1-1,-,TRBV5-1,CASSWGGRTEAFF,TGCGCCAGCAGCTGGGGGGGGCGCACTGAAGCTTTCTTT
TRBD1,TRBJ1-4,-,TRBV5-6,CASSPRVVRGSEKLFF,TGTGCCAGCAGCCCCAGAGTCGTCAGGGGGAGTGAAAAACTGTTTTTT
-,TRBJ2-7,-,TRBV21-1,CASSKEGCGPSYEQYF,TGTGCCAGCAGCAAAGAGGGATGCGGGCCCTCCTACGAGCAGTACTTC
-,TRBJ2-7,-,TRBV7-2,CASSLDTGSSYEQYF,TGTGCCAGCAGCTTAGATACCGGGAGCTCCTACGAGCAGTACTTC
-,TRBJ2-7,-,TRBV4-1,CASSQLTGPLRDEQYF,TGCGCCAGCAGCCAACTAACAGGTCCTCTCCGGGACGAGCAGTACTTC
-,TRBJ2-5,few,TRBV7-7,CASSLVGTDKETQYF,TGTGCTAGCAGCTTAGTCGGGACTGATAAAGAGACCCAGTACTTC
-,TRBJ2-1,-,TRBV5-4,CASNTRRGQYNEQFF,TGTGCCAGTAATACGAGGCGGGGGCAGTACAATGAGCAGTTCTTC
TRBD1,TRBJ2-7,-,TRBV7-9,CASSFSQGVSYEQYF,TGTGCCAGCAGTTTCTCACAGGGGGTATCCTACGAGCAGTACTTC
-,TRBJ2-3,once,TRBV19,CASIESDTQYF,TGTGCCAGTATAGAGTCAGATACGCAGTATTTT
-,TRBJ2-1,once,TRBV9,CASSVDGRGWNEQFF,TGTGCCAGCAGCGTGGACGGGCGGGGATGGAATGAGCAGTTCTTC
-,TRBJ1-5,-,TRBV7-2,CASSVRGNQPQHF,TGTGCCAGCAGCGTCAGGGGCAATCAGCCCCAGCATTTT
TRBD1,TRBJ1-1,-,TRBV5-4,CASRAGQRNTEAFF,TGTGCCAGCAGGGCGGGACAGAGGAACACTGAAGCTTTCTTT
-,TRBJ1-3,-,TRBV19,CASSNYRDGSGNTIYF,TGTGCCAGTAGTAACTACAGGGACGGCTCTGGAAACACCATATATTTT
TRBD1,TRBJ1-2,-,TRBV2,CASGDRGFYGYTF,TGTGCCAGCGGTGACAGGGGGTTCTATGGCTACACCTTC
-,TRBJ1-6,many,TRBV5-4,CASSLGGALGNNSPLHF,TGTGCCAGCAGCCTCGGGGGGGCTCTTGGAAATAATTCACCCCTCCACTTT
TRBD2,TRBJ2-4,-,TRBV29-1,CSVAGTSQSIQYF,TGCAGCGTTGCGGGGACTAGCCAGAGCATTCAGTACTTC
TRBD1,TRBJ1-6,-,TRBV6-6,CASKRQGDSPLHF,TGTGCCAGCAAACGACAGGGGGATTCACCCCTCCACTTT
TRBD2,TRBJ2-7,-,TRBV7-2,CASTSPGLAGEEQYF,TGTGCCAGCACCTCCCCGGGACTAGCGGGAGAAGAGCAGTACTTC
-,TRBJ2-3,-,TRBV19,CASSIVSSTDTQYF,TGTGCCAGTAGTATCGTATCTAGCACAGATACGCAGTATTTT
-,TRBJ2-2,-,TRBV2,CASNNYGGPTGELFF,TGTGCCAGCAACAACTATGGAGGGCCCACCGGGGAGCTGTTTTTT
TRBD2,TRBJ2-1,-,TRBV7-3,CASSLAGGLDEQFF,TGTGCCAGCAGCTTAGCGGGGGGCCTTGATGAGCAGTTCTTC
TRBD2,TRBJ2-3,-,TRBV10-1,CASSGLAGGSDTQYF,TGCGCCAGCAGTGGACTAGCGGGGGGATCAGATACGCAGTATTTT
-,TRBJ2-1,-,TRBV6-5,CASSYSDKDEQFF,TGTGCCAGCAGTTACTCGGACAAGGATGAGCAGTTCTTC
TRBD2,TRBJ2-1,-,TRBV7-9,CASSLIVGLADDNEQFF,TGTGCCAGCAGCTTAATTGTGGGACTAGCGGATGACAATGAGCAGTTCTTC
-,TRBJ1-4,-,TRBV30,CAWSVDYQGGEKLFF,TGTGCCTGGAGTGTTGATTACCAGGGAGGGGAAAAACTGTTTTTT
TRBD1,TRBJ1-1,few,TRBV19,CASSSTGQGEAFF,TGTGCCAGTAGCTCCACGGGACAGGGCGAAGCTTTCTTT
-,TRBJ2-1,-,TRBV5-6,CASTPPTGGNEQFF,TGTGCCAGCACGCCCCCGACAGGAGGCAATGAGCAGTTCTTC
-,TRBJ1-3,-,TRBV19,CASSISNWISGNTIYF,TGTGCCAGTAGTATTAGCAACTGGATCTCTGGAAACACCATATATTTT
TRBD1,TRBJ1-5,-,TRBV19,CASSPGQKSNQPQHF,TGTGCCAGTAGTCCGGGACAGAAAAGCAATCAGCCCCAGCATTTT
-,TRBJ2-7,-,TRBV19,CASSQNPRDRNWGAYEQYF,TGTGCCAGTAGTCAGAACCCCCGGGACAGAAATTGGGGGGCCTACGAGCAGTACTTC
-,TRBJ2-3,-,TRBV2,CASSVDFTDTQYF,TGTGCCAGCAGTGTTGACTTTACAGATACGCAGTATTTT
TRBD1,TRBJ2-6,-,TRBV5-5,CASSWSTGGANVLTF,TGTGCCAGCAGCTGGTCGACAGGGGGGGCCAACGTCCTGACTTTC
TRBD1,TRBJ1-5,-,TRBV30,CAWSRHRGDQPQHF,TGTGCCTGGAGTAGGCACAGGGGAGATCAGCCCCAGCATTTT
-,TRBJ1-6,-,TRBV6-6,CASSYGSGGNSPLHF,TGTGCCAGCAGTTACGGGAGCGGCGGAAATTCACCCCTCCACTTT
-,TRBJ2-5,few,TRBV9,CASSVGTSQRETQYF,TGTGCCAGCAGCGTAGGTACTAGCCAGCGAGAGACCCAGTACTTC
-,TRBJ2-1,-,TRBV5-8,CASSLDRRTHTRNEQFF,TGTGCCAGCAGCTTGGACCGGCGAACACACACTAGAAATGAGCAGTTCTTC
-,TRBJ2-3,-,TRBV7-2,CASRSNRGTDTQYF,TGTGCCAGCAGGTCCAACAGAGGCACAGATACGCAGTATTTT
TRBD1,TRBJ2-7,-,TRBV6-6,CASGQGLTYEQYF,TGTGCCAGCGGACAGGGCTTAACCTACGAGCAGTACTTC
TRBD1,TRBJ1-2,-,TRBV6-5,CASNPTGTGYGYTF,TGTGCCAGCAATCCGACAGGGACGGGCTATGGCTACACCTTC
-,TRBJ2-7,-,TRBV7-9,CASSSNYQEVYF,TGTGCCAGCAGCTCTAACTACCAAGAGGTGTACTTC
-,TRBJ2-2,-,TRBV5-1,CASSLARDSSNTGELFF,TGCGCCAGCAGCTTAGCCCGCGACAGTTCGAACACCGGGGAGCTGTTTTTT
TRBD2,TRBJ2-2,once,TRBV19,CASFPGGGAGELFF,TGTGCCAGTTTCCCTGGCGGGGGGGCCGGGGAGCTGTTTTTT